This record looks at one T cell receptor beta chain sequence and its context. Its antigen is unknown. The CD4+ fraction was divided into a CD45RA+ naive subset and a CD45RA-negative memory subset. With 5 bases removed from V and 0 bases from J, the gap between germline ends came to 8 bases. Germline CDR1 MDHEN, CDR2 SYDVKM. The CDR3 is made up of 14 amino acids. This sample was taken from a study of shared clonotypes between healthy human individuals. Study-wide context: CD4 naive and CD4 memory each took three plates per donor, while CD8 naive took two and CD8 memory one. Regarding the study as a whole: Rarefaction exposed incomplete sorted-subset sequencing despite large depth.

Under the authors' procedure: Junction-only immunoSEQ data arrived without quality scores, meaning filtering differed. The data were produced by immunoSEQ multiplex PCR, yet TCRdb's version contains in-frame clones alone and is incomplete. That table gives V, J and clone size, and the DNA gave D and trimming. The sample yields some 1.5 million clones, 95% to 97% seen once. Sequenced input: naive CD4+ T cells sorted from blood. As for subset: CD45RA+ positively selected. This clonotype was obtained from a man aged 25-45 years in good health. This rearrangement joins TRBV28 to TRBJ1-5; D gene ambiguous. The CDR3 loop reads CASSLVISNQPQHF. In DNA form, the CDR3 reads TGTGCCAGCAGTCTAGTGATTAGCAATCAGCCCCAGCATTTT. The complete variable domain, with remaining parts taken from reference TRBV28 and TRBJ1-5, reads DVKVTQSSRYLVKRTGEKVFLECVQDMDHENMFWYRQDPGLGLRLIYFSYDVKMKEKGDIPEGYSVSREKKERFSLILESASTNQTSMYLCASSLVISNQPQHFGDGTRLSIL.